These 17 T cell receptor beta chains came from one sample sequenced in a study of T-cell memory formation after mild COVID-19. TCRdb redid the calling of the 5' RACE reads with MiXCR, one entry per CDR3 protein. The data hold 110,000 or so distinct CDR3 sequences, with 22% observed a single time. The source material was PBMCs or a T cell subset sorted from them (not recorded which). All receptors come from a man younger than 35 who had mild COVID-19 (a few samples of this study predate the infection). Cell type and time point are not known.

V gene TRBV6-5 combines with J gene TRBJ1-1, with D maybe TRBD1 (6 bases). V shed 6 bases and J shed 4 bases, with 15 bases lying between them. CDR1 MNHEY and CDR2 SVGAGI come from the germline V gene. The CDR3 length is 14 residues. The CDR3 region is CASSDRTDGTEAFF. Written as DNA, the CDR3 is TGTGCCAGCAGCGACAGGACAGACGGCACTGAAGCTTTCTTT.

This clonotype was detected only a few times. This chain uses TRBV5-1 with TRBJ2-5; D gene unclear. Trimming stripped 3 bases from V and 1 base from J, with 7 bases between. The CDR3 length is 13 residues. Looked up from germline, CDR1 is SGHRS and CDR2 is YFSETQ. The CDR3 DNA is TGCGCCAGCAGCTCCCCCCTCCAAGAGACCCAGTACTTC. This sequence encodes CASSSPLQETQYF.

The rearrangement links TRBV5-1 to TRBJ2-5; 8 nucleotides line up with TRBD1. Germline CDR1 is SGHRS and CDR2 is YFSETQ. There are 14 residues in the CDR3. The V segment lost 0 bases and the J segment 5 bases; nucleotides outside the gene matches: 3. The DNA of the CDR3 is TGCGCCAGCAGCTTGGAGACAGGGGTGGAGACCCAGTACTTC. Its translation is CASSLETGVETQYF. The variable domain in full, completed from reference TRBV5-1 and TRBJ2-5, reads KAGVTQTPRYLIKTRGQQVTLSCSPISGHRSVSWYQQTPGQGLQFLFEYFSETQRNKGNFPGRFSGRQFSNSRSEMNVSTLELGDSALYLCASSLETGVETQYFGPGTRLLVL.

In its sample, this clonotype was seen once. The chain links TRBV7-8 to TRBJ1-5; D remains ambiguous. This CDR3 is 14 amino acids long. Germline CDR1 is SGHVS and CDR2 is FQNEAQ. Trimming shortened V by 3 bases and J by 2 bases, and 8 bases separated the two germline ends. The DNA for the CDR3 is TGTGCCAGCAGCTTCCGGACGCGCAATCAGCCCCAGCATTTT. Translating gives CASSFRTRNQPQHF.

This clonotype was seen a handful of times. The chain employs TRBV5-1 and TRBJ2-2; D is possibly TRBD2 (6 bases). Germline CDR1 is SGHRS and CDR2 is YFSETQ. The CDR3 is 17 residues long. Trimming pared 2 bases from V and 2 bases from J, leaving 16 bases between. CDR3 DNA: TGCGCCAGCAGCTTCTTACCTCGGGACTCCAACACCGGGGAGCTGTTTTTT. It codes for CASSFLPRDSNTGELFF.

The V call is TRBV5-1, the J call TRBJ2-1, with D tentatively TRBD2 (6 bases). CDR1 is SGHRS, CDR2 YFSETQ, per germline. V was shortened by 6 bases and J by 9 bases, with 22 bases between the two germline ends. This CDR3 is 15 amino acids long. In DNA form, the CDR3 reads TGCGCCAGCACGACGGGGGACTTCTCCGGAGGTGAGCAGTTCTTC. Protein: CASTTGDFSGGEQFF. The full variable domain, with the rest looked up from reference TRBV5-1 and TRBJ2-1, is KAGVTQTPRYLIKTRGQQVTLSCSPISGHRSVSWYQQTPGQGLQFLFEYFSETQRNKGNFPGRFSGRQFSNSRSEMNVSTLELGDSALYLCASTTGDFSGGEQFFGPGTRLTVL.

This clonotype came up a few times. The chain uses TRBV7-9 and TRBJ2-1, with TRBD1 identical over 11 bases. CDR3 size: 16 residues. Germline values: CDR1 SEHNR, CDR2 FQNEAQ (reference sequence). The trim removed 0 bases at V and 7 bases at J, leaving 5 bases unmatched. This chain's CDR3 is CASSLAGTGGSNEQFF. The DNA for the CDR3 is TGTGCCAGCAGCTTAGCCGGGACAGGGGGATCGAATGAGCAGTTCTTC.

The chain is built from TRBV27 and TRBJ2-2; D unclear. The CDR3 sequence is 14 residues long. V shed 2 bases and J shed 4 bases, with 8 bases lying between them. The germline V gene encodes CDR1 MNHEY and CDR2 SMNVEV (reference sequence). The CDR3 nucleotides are TGTGCCAGCAGTTTAGTTCAAATCACCGGGGAGCTGTTTTTT. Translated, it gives CASSLVQITGELFF.

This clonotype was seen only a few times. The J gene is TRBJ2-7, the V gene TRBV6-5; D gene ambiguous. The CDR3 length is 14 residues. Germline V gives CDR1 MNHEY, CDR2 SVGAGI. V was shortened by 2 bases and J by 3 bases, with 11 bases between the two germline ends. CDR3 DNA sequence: TGTGCCAGCAGTTACGCCATGGCAGGCTACGAGCAGTACTTC. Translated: CASSYAMAGYEQYF.

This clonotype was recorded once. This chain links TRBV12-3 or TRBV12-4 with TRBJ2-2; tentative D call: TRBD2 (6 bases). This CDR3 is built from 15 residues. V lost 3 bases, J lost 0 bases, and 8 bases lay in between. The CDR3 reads CASSFLATNTGELFF. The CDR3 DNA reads TGTGCCAGCAGTTTTCTAGCGACGAACACCGGGGAGCTGTTTTTT.

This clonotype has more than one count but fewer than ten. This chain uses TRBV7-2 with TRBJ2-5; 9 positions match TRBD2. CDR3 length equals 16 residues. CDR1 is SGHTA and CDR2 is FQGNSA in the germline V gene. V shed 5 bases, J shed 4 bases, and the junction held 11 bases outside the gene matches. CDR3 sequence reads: CASSQGVAGAGETQYF. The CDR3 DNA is TGTGCCAGCAGCCAAGGAGTAGCGGGGGCGGGAGAGACCCAGTACTTC.

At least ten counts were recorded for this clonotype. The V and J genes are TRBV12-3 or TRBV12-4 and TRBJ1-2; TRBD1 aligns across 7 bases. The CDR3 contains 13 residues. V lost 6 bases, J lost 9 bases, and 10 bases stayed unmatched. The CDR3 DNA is TGTGCCAGCAGCCAGGACAGGTTTTTCCGCTACACCTTC. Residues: CASSQDRFFRYTF.

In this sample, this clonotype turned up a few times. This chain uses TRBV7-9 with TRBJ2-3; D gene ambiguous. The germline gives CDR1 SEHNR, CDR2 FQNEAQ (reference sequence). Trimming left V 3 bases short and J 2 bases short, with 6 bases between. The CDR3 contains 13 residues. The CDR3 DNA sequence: TGTGCCAGCAGCTTTTTATACACAGATACGCAGTATTTT. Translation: CASSFLYTDTQYF.

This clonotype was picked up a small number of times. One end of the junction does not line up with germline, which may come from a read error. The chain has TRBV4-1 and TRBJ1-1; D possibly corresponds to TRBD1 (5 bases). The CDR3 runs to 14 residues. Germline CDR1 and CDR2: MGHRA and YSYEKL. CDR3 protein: CASTQQVGDTEAFF. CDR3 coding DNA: TGCGCCAGCACCCAACAGGTCGGGGACACTGAAGCTTTCTTT.

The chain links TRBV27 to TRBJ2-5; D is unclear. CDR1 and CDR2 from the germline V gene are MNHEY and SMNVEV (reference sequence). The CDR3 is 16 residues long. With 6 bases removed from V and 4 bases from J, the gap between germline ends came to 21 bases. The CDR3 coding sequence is TGTGCCAGCAGCGAGCTCTACGGACGAGCAGGAGAGACCCAGTACTTC. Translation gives CASSELYGRAGETQYF.

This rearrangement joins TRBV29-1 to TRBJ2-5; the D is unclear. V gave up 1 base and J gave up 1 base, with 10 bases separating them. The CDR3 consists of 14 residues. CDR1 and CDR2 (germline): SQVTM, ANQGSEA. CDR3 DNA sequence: TGCAGCGTTGAAGGGGTAGGGATCCAAGAGACCCAGTACTTC. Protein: CSVEGVGIQETQYF.

The CDR3, as DNA: TGTGCCTGGAGTGTCCTAGCGGAGCAGTTCTTC. Protein product: CAWSVLAEQFF. This chain connects TRBV30 to TRBJ2-1, with a tentative D call TRBD2 (6 bases). Germline V gives CDR1 GTSNPN, CDR2 SVGIG (reference sequence). Trimming took 0 bases from V and 10 from J, leaving 7 bases between them. There are 11 residues in the CDR3.